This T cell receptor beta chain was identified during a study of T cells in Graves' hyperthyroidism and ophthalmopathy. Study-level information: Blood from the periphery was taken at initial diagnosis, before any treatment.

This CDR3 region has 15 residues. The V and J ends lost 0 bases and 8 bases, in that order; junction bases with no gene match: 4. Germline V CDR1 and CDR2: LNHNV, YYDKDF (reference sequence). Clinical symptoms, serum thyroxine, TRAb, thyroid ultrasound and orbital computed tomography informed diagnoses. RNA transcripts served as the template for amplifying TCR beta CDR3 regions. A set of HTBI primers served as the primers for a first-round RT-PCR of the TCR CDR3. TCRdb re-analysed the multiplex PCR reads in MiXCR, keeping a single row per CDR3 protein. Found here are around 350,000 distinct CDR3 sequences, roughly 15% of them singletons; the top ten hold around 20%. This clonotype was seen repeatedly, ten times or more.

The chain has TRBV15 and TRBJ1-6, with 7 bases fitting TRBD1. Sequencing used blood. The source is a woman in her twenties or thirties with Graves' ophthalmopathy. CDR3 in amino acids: CATSRDRGRDSPLHF. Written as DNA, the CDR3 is TGTGCCACCAGCAGAGATAGGGGGCGTGATTCACCCCTCCACTTT.